These 14 T cell receptor beta chains share one sample of origin, sequenced in a study of CD8 T cells in ankylosing spondylitis. TCRdb reprocessed the 5' RACE reads with MiXCR, giving one entry per CDR3 protein. The sample yields about 140,000 distinct CDR3 sequences, about a third seen once. The sample was synovial fluid, either unsorted or a sorted T cell fraction (not recorded which). The origin of the receptors is a male donor with ankylosing spondylitis.

This clonotype occurred a few times. The chain is built from TRBV12-3 or TRBV12-4 and TRBJ1-4; D is unresolved. The CDR3 has 15 residues. V lost 0 bases, J lost 7 bases, and 12 bases lay in between. The CDR3 bases are TGTGCCAGCAGTTTAGCGAGGGAAGGGAGTGAAAAACTGTTTTTT. Its translation is CASSLAREGSEKLFF.

This clonotype has ten or more counts. CDR3 in DNA: TGTGCCAGCAGTCCACTAGCGGGAGTAATGGATACGCAGTATTTT. It codes for CASSPLAGVMDTQYF. The chain combines TRBV12-3 or TRBV12-4 with TRBJ2-3, with 11 nucleotides matching TRBD2. This CDR3 comprises 15 residues. Trimming took 5 bases from V and 6 from J; bases not matched to a gene: 7.

The chain has TRBV11-3 and TRBJ2-5; weak D call: TRBD1 (6 bases). The CDR3 is 14 residues long. Trimming stripped 5 bases from V and 2 bases from J, with 12 bases between. Per germline, CDR1 SGHNT and CDR2 YENEEA. CDR3 DNA: TGTGCCAGCAGCCAACGGGACAAACAAGAGACCCAGTACTTC. It yields the protein CASSQRDKQETQYF.

This clonotype has just a few counts. The gene calls are TRBV11-2 and TRBJ1-1; 8 bases align to TRBD1. V shed 0 bases, J shed 10 bases, and the junction held 7 bases outside the gene matches. The CDR3 sequence is 14 residues long. CDR1 and CDR2 (germline): SGHAT, FQNNGV. The DNA for the CDR3 is TGTGCCAGCAGCTTAGATCCGAAAGGACAGGGAGCTTTCTTT. It codes for CASSLDPKGQGAFF.

This clonotype was picked up many times. This chain uses TRBV7-9 with TRBJ1-1; 9 nucleotides line up with TRBD1. The junction had 3 bases not matched to a gene; V was cut back by 2 bases and J by 2 bases. CDR3 size: 15 residues. Germline CDR1 reads SEHNR; CDR2 reads FQNEAQ (reference sequence). In DNA, the CDR3 is TGTGCCAGCAGCTTACGACAGGGGGATAACACTGAAGCTTTCTTT. It yields the protein CASSLRQGDNTEAFF. The variable domain in full, with the rest retrieved from reference TRBV7-9 and TRBJ1-1, is DTGVSQNPRHKITKRGQNVTFRCDPISEHNRLYWYRQTLGQGPEFLTYFQNEAQLEKSRLLSDRFSAERPKGSFSTLEIQRTEQGDSAMYLCASSLRQGDNTEAFFGQGTRLTVV.

The chain is built from TRBV28 and TRBJ2-1; D is possibly TRBD1 (7 bases). The germline V and J ends were trimmed by 10 bases and 7 bases, with 20 bases remaining between them. Germline CDR1 is MDHEN and CDR2 is SYDVKM. The CDR3 consists of 14 residues. The CDR3 nucleotides read TGTGCCACCGAACCAGGGGGGCGGTGGAATGAGCAGTTCTTC. It yields the protein CATEPGGRWNEQFF. Based on the CDR3 plus reference TRBV28 and TRBJ2-1, the full variable domain is DVKVTQSSRYLVKRTGEKVFLECVQDMDHENMFWYRQDPGLGLRLIYFSYDVKMKEKGDIPEGYSVSREKKERFSLILESASTNQTSMYLCATEPGGRWNEQFFGPGTRLTVL.

This clonotype was recorded a few times. The chain has TRBV11-1 and TRBJ2-1, with D perhaps TRBD1 (8 bases). There are 14 residues in the CDR3. Germline CDR1 and CDR2: SGHAT and FQDESV (reference sequence). V was trimmed by 5 bases and J by 8 bases, leaving 16 bases between them. CDR3 nucleotides: TGTGCCAGCAGCCCTAGGACAGGGAGGGATGAGCAGTTCTTC. Protein product: CASSPRTGRDEQFF.

This chain joins TRBV5-1 and TRBJ2-1; 9 nucleotides align to TRBD2. V shed 7 bases, J shed 5 bases, and the junction held 7 bases outside the gene matches. Germline loops: CDR1 SGHRS, CDR2 YFSETQ. This CDR3 is built from 14 residues. This chain's CDR3 is CASGAGGPDNEQFF. The CDR3 bases are TGCGCCAGCGGGGCGGGGGGGCCGGACAATGAGCAGTTCTTC.

There are a few counts of this clonotype. The chain uses TRBV20-1 and TRBJ2-6; maybe TRBD2 (5 bases). Germline V CDR1 and CDR2: DFQATT, SNEGSKA (reference sequence). This CDR3 has 15 amino acids. The germline V and J ends were trimmed by 3 bases and 3 bases, with 12 bases remaining between them. The CDR3 coding sequence is TGCAGTGCTAGCGATACTAGAGGTGGGGCCAACGTCCTGACTTTC. Amino acids: CSASDTRGGANVLTF.

This clonotype was counted many times. The V call is TRBV7-2, the J call TRBJ1-6, with a weak D call TRBD1 (5 bases). Per germline, CDR1 SGHTA and CDR2 FQGNSA. The CDR3 covers 15 residues. Trimming took 6 bases from V and 7 from J, leaving 16 bases between them. This chain's CDR3 is CASSPRTGGNSPLHF. CDR3 DNA: TGTGCCAGCAGTCCGAGGACCGGGGGGAATTCACCCCTCCACTTT.

This chain joins TRBV20-1 and TRBJ2-3; D might be TRBD1 or TRBD2, each matching 5 bases. This CDR3 is built from 15 residues. The germline CDR1 and CDR2 sequences are DFQATT and SNEGSKA (reference sequence). V was cut by 6 bases and J by 2 bases, with 18 bases left in between. CDR3 amino acids: CSAIYRDLLTDTQYF. The CDR3 DNA follows: TGCAGTGCGATCTACCGGGACCTCCTCACAGATACGCAGTATTTT.

This clonotype appeared a few times. The chain combines TRBV7-3 with TRBJ2-3, with D possibly TRBD2 on 6 matching bases. This CDR3 is 16 amino acids long. CDR1 and CDR2 from the germline V gene are SGHTA and FQGTGA. The ends were cut back, 3 bases at V and 2 bases at J, with 15 bases in the middle. CDR3 amino acids: CASSLNLRGNTDTQYF. CDR3 nucleotide sequence: TGTGCCAGCAGCTTGAATCTGCGGGGCAACACAGATACGCAGTATTTT.

The chain recombines TRBV5-5 with TRBJ2-1; possible D gene TRBD1, 6 bases. CDR1 and CDR2 (germline): SGHKS, YYEKEE (reference sequence). V was pared by 4 bases and J by 2 bases, with 13 bases between. This CDR3 has 15 residues. The CDR3 protein is CASSLVTGTYNEQFF. In DNA, the CDR3 is TGTGCCAGCAGCCTAGTGACAGGTACCTACAATGAGCAGTTCTTC.

The rearrangement joins TRBV6-5 to TRBJ2-1; D possibly corresponds to TRBD2 (5 bases). The germline V gene has CDR1 MNHEY and CDR2 SVGAGI. V was cut by 0 bases and J by 7 bases, with 10 bases left in between. This CDR3 contains 14 residues. CDR3 protein: CASSYSNRGNEQFF. The DNA for the CDR3 is TGTGCCAGCAGTTACTCGAACAGAGGGAATGAGCAGTTCTTC.